These 15 T cell receptor beta chains were sequenced from one sample in a study of blood T cells in healthy people across ages. Alongside a J-beta primer mix, a sample-barcoded 5' primer served in a second PCR lasting about 7 to 11 cycles. TCRdb independently ran MiXCR on the 5' RACE reads; one entry per CDR3 protein. The table has approximately 780,000 distinct CDR3 sequences, roughly 25% seen once; the top ten hold approximately 2.9%. The same sample was also used in a study of T cells of mothers and their children.

The sequenced sample consisted of blood. These receptors were taken from a boy between 10 and 17 years old in good health.

This chain uses TRBV12-3 or TRBV12-4 with TRBJ1-5, with TRBD1 matching 9 bases. V shed 7 bases and J 8 bases; nucleotides not matched to a gene: 6. The CDR3 has 13 amino acids. The CDR3, as DNA: TGTGCCAGCAACAGGGGACAGGGTGAGCCCCAGCATTTT. It specifies CASNRGQGEPQHF.

This clonotype has just a few counts. The junction shows a germline mismatch at one end, possibly a read error. The genes are TRBV12-3 or TRBV12-4 and TRBJ1-4, with D uncertain. The CDR3 covers 15 residues. As DNA, the CDR3 is TGTGCCAGCAGGTCCCCCCGAAAAACTGATGAAAAACTGTTTTTT. It codes for CASRSPRKTDEKLFF.

The chain couples TRBV29-1 to TRBJ2-5; D not resolved. This CDR3 contains 12 residues. Germline V gene sequence: CDR1 SQVTM, CDR2 ANQGSEA. Trimming left V 4 bases short and J 4 bases short, with 10 bases between. CDR3 amino acids: CSVVFQGETQYF. For the CDR3, the DNA is TGCAGCGTTGTTTTCCAAGGAGAGACCCAGTACTTC.

The chain combines TRBV7-3 with TRBJ2-2; D is ambiguous. The CDR3 is made up of 12 amino acids. Per germline, CDR1 SGHTA and CDR2 FQGTGA. The V and J ends lost 4 bases and 7 bases respectively, with 7 bases between them. CDR3 coding DNA: TGTGCCAGCAGCTACTTGGGCGGGGAGCTGTTTTTT. It translates to CASSYLGGELFF. Looking up the rest from reference TRBV7-3 and TRBJ2-2 gives the full variable domain: GAGVSQTPSNKVTEKGKYVELRCDPISGHTALYWYRQSLGQGPEFLIYFQGTGAADDSGLPNDRFFAVRPEGSVSTLKIQRTERGDSAVYLCASSYLGGELFFGEGSRLTVL.

CDR3 nucleotides: TGCGCCAGCAGCTTGGCCAATAGGGCTGAAAAACTGTTTTTT. It is translated as CASSLANRAEKLFF. The gene calls are TRBV5-1 and TRBJ1-4; no firm D call. Germline values: CDR1 SGHRS, CDR2 YFSETQ. The length of the CDR3 is 14 residues. Trimming pared 0 bases from V and 7 bases from J, leaving 10 bases between.

This chain connects TRBV6-5 to TRBJ2-4; D may be TRBD1 (5 bases). V dropped 7 bases and J dropped 9 bases, with 16 bases sitting between them. The germline gives CDR1 MNHEY, CDR2 SVGAGI. This CDR3 region has 13 residues. The CDR3 loop is CASKAANQGIQYF. The CDR3 coding sequence is TGTGCCAGCAAAGCAGCTAATCAGGGCATTCAGTACTTC.

The chain couples TRBV4-1 to TRBJ1-5, with D unclear. The CDR3 sequence is 16 residues long. Germline CDR1 reads MGHRA; CDR2 reads YSYEKL. With 0 bases removed from V and 2 bases from J, the gap between germline ends came to 11 bases. CDR3: CASSQEGSRGNQPQHF. CDR3 in DNA: TGCGCCAGCAGCCAAGAGGGGAGTAGGGGCAATCAGCCCCAGCATTTT.

This clonotype came up a few times. The J gene is TRBJ1-4, the V gene TRBV11-2; 7 bases line up with TRBD1. Looked up from germline, CDR1 is SGHAT and CDR2 is FQNNGV. The V and J ends lost 1 base and 6 bases, in that order; junction bases with no gene match: 14. This CDR3 contains 18 residues. CDR3 loop: CASSLGGQEGLADEKLFF. The CDR3 nucleotides read TGTGCCAGCAGCTTAGGTGGACAGGAGGGGCTTGCCGATGAAAAACTGTTTTTT.

The V gene is TRBV5-1, the J gene TRBJ1-2; D is possibly TRBD1 (5 bases). V gave up 6 bases and J gave up 6 bases, with 12 bases separating them. The CDR3 is 12 residues long. Per the germline V gene, CDR1 is SGHRS and CDR2 is YFSETQ. CDR3: CASKAGDHGYTF. The CDR3, as DNA: TGCGCCAGCAAGGCGGGGGACCATGGCTACACCTTC.

A single count supports this clonotype. The chain joins TRBV28 to TRBJ1-2; D is ambiguous. Germline V gene sequence: CDR1 MDHEN, CDR2 SYDVKM. CDR3 size: 16 residues. Trimming left V 2 bases short and J 5 bases short, with 18 bases between. CDR3 residues: CASSLGVTPTAYGYTF. CDR3 nucleotides: TGTGCCAGCAGTTTAGGAGTTACACCCACAGCGTATGGCTACACCTTC.

This clonotype was counted a few times. The rearrangement uses TRBV12-3 or TRBV12-4 and TRBJ2-7; D is perhaps TRBD2 (5 bases). V lost 3 bases, J lost 6 bases, and 12 bases lay in between. This CDR3 spans 13 amino acids. The CDR3 sequence is CASSFLALSEQYF. The CDR3 nucleotides are TGTGCCAGCAGTTTCCTAGCCCTCTCCGAGCAGTACTTC.

With regard to this clonotype: Likely a read error: the CDR3 ends without its conserved phenylalanine or tryptophan. This rearrangement joins TRBV28 to TRBJ2-5; D unclear. CDR3 size: 17 residues. Trimming shortened V by 6 bases and J by 5 bases, and 25 bases separated the two germline ends. CDR1 and CDR2 (germline): MDHEN, SYDVKM. The CDR3 DNA is TGTGCCAGCAGCCGATTCCTTGTACCAATGAGGCCGGAGACCCAGTACTCC. Protein: CASSRFLVPMRPETQYS.

V is TRBV20-1 and J is TRBJ1-1, with D hard to call. Germline V gene lookup returns CDR1 DFQATT and CDR2 SNEGSKA (reference sequence). The CDR3 extends over 13 amino acids. V lost 7 bases and J lost 0, with 12 bases in between. This CDR3 is CSVPGSLNTEAFF. DNA for the CDR3: TGCAGTGTCCCCGGGAGCTTGAACACTGAAGCTTTCTTT.

The chain combines TRBV11-2 with TRBJ2-7; a possible D gene is TRBD2 (6 bases). Trimming stripped 3 bases from V and 0 bases from J, with 12 bases between. Germline V gene data show CDR1 as SGHAT and CDR2 as FQNNGV. CDR3 size: 15 residues. The CDR3 protein is CASSLGGPPSYEQYF. DNA for the CDR3: TGTGCCAGCAGCTTGGGGGGACCTCCCTCCTACGAGCAGTACTTC.

V usage is TRBV24-1 and J usage is TRBJ2-5, with D uncertain. Germline V gene data show CDR1 as KGHDR and CDR2 as SFDVKD. The V gene lost 2 bases and the J gene lost 5 bases, with 8 bases spanning the gap. The CDR3 is 13 amino acids. The CDR3 spells CATSDSRSETQYF. The CDR3 region has the DNA TGTGCCACCAGTGATTCCAGGTCGGAGACCCAGTACTTC.